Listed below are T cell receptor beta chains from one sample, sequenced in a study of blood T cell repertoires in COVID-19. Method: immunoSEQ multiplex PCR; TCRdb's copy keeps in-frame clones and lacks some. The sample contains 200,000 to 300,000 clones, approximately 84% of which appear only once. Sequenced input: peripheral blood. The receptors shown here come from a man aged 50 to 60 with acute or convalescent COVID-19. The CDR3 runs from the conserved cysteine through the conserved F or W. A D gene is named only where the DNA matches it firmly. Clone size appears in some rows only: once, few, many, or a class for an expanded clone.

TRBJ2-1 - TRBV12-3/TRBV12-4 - CASSTQFEQFF TGTGCCAGCAGTACCCAGTTTGAGCAGTTCTTC
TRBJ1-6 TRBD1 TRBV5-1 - CASSLPTGNSPLHF TGCGCCAGCAGCTTGCCGACAGGGAATTCACCCCTCCACTTT
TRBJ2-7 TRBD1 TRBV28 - CASSLEGATYEQYF TGTGCCAGCAGTTTAGAGGGGGCCACCTACGAGCAGTACTTC
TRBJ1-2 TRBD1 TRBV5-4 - CASSGPGQGHFYGYTF TGTGCCAGCAGCGGACCGGGACAGGGCCATTTCTATGGCTACACCTTC
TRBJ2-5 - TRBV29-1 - CSVSFWEVETQYF TGCAGCGTTTCGTTCTGGGAGGTAGAGACCCAGTACTTC
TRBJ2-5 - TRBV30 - CAWSGRETQYF TGTGCCTGGAGTGGCCGGGAGACCCAGTACTTC
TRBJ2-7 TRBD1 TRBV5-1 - CASSPGQGAGEQYF TGCGCCAGCAGTCCGGGACAGGGGGCCGGTGAGCAGTACTTC
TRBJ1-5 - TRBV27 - CASSLYPGQPQHF TGTGCCAGCAGTTTATATCCCGGTCAGCCCCAGCATTTT
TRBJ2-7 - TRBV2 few CASTGTYEQYF TGTGCCAGCACGGGAACCTACGAGCAGTACTTC
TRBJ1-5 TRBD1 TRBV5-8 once CASSLGRGDETF TGTGCCAGCAGCTTGGGCAGGGGGGATGAGACTTTT
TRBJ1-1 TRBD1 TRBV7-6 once CASSLAGGGAGGLGTEAFF TGTGCCAGCAGCTTAGCGGGAGGAGGTGCAGGGGGCTTGGGGACTGAAGCTTTCTTT
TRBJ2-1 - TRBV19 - CASRRGGLNEQFF TGTGCCAGTAGGAGGGGGGGCCTGAATGAGCAGTTCTTC
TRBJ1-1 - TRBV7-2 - CASSSRTEAFF TGTGCCAGCAGCTCGCGGACTGAAGCTTTCTTT
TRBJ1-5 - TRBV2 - CASSEPGYQPQHF TGTGCCAGCAGTGAACCAGGATATCAGCCCCAGCATTTT
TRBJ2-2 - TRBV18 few CASSPLPYSPLPSNTGELFF TGTGCCAGCTCACCACTCCCCTACAGCCCACTCCCTTCGAACACCGGGGAGCTGTTTTTT
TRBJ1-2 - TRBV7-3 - CASSPGQMGGYTF TGTGCCAGCAGCCCCGGACAGATGGGTGGCTACACCTTC
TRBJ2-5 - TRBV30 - CAWSFSSETQYF TGTGCCTGGAGCTTTTCGAGTGAGACCCAGTACTTC
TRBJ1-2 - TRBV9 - CASSAWKIPGENFGYTF TGTGCCAGCAGCGCTTGGAAGATCCCAGGGGAGAACTTTGGCTACACCTTC
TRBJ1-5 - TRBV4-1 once CASSQRRARGLNQPQHF TGCGCCAGCAGCCAACGGCGTGCGAGGGGGTTAAATCAGCCCCAGCATTTT
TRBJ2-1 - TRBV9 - CASSVALARNEQFF TGTGCCAGCAGCGTAGCTCTAGCACGCAATGAGCAGTTCTTC
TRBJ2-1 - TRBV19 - CASSATPVREEQFF TGTGCCAGTAGTGCCACCCCCGTTAGGGAGGAGCAGTTCTTC
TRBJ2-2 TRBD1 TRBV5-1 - CASSQGAGDTGELFF TGCGCCAGCAGCCAGGGGGCTGGAGACACCGGGGAGCTGTTTTTT
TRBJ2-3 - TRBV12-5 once CASAQGAAFTDTQYF TGTGCTAGTGCCCAAGGAGCAGCTTTCACAGATACGCAGTATTTT
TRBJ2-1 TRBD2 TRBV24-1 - CATSDANPGLADYNEQFF TGTGCCACCAGTGATGCGAACCCGGGACTAGCGGATTACAATGAGCAGTTCTTC
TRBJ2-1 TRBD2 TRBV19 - CASSIEGGLAGAYNEQFF TGTGCCAGTAGTATAGAAGGAGGACTAGCGGGGGCGTACAATGAGCAGTTCTTC
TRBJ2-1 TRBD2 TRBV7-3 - CASRANLAGQFF TGTGCCAGCAGGGCAAATCTAGCGGGGCAGTTCTTC
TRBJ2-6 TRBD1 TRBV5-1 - CASSLADTGGASGANVLTF TGCGCCAGCAGCTTGGCCGATACAGGGGGCGCCTCTGGGGCCAACGTCCTGACTTTC
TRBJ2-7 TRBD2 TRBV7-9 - CASSLGSGRLNEQYF TGTGCCAGCAGCCTGGGAAGCGGGAGGCTGAACGAGCAGTACTTC
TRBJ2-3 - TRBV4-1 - CASSQDAHREPDTQYF TGCGCCAGCAGCCAAGACGCCCACAGGGAACCAGATACGCAGTATTTT
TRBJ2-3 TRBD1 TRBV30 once CAWSGPRDRGGDTQYF TGTGCCTGGAGTGGCCCCCGGGACAGGGGAGGAGATACGCAGTATTTT
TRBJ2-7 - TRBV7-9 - CASSWGVSYEQYF TGTGCCAGCAGCTGGGGGGTTAGCTACGAGCAGTACTTC
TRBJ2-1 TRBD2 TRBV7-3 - CASSAGLAGYNEQFF TGTGCCAGCAGCGCCGGACTAGCGGGATACAATGAGCAGTTCTTC
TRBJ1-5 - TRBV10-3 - CAISEGGGGQPQHF TGTGCCATCAGTGAAGGAGGGGGGGGTCAGCCCCAGCATTTT
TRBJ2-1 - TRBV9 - CASSVRDKEEQFF TGTGCCAGCAGCGTCCGGGACAAAGAGGAGCAGTTCTTC
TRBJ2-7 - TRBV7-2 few CASSLAQTVSYEQYF TGTGCCAGCAGCTTAGCCCAGACAGTCTCCTACGAGCAGTACTTC
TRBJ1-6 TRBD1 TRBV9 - CASSVGQGNSPLHF TGTGCCAGCAGCGTGGGACAGGGTAATTCACCCCTCCACTTT
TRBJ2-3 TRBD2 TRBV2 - CASSDQGGGAADTQYF TGTGCCAGCAGTGATCAGGGCGGGGGGGCTGCAGATACGCAGTATTTT
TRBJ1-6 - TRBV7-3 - CASSFGGNSPLHF TGTGCCAGCAGCTTCGGGGGGAATTCACCCCTCCACTTT
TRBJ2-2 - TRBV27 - CASSLGGTGELFF TGTGCCAGCAGTTTAGGGGGGACCGGGGAGCTGTTTTTT
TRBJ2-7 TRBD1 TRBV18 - CASSSGTEIPYEQYF TGTGCCAGCTCGTCCGGGACAGAGATTCCCTACGAGCAGTACTTC
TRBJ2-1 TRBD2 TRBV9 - CASSSRGGSYNEQFF TGTGCCAGCAGCTCACGGGGGGGCAGCTACAATGAGCAGTTCTTC
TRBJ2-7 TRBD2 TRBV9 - CASSVSASGSYEQYF TGTGCCAGCAGCGTATCCGCTAGCGGCTCCTACGAGCAGTACTTC
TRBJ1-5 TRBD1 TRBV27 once CASSLALTGGGGNQPQHF TGTGCCAGCAGTTTAGCTTTAACAGGGGGCGGGGGTAATCAGCCCCAGCATTTT
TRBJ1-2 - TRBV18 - CASSPPAGRDYGYTF TGTGCCAGCTCACCACCTGCAGGGAGGGACTATGGCTACACCTTC
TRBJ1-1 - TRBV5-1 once CASRQGVRNTEAFF TGCGCCAGCAGACAGGGCGTCCGGAACACTGAAGCTTTCTTT